This T cell receptor beta chain stems from a study of blood T cell repertoires in COVID-19. Across the study: Whether acute or convalescent, the COVID-19 samples came from the United States, Italy and Spain. T cells, B-cell-depleted T cells, or PBMCs provided the cDNA or gDNA that served as material.

The CDR3 totals 15 residues. Per the germline V gene, CDR1 is MNHEY and CDR2 is SMNVEV (reference sequence). The V gene end was trimmed by 6 bases and the J gene end by 4 bases; junction bases not matched to a gene: 10. Per the authors' pipeline: Counts of nucleated cells, estimated from reference gene primer amplification, were obtained. The protocol was immunoSEQ multiplex PCR, while the TCRdb copy is restricted to in-frame clones and leaves out a portion. That table gives V, J and clone size, and the DNA gave D and trimming. Among about 130,000 clones, approximately 90% were seen once, and the ten largest hold less than 20%.

The V and J genes are TRBV27 and TRBJ1-1; 8 bases are a match to TRBD1. The specimen sequenced was peripheral blood. The TCR originated in a man between 50 and 59 years old with active or convalescent COVID-19. CDR3 in DNA: TGTGCCAGCAGCCCGACGGACAGGGTGGGCACTGAAGCTTTCTTT. The encoded protein is CASSPTDRVGTEAFF.